Each of the 8 T cell receptor beta chains below was sequenced from the same sample in a study of CD8+CD57+ T cells in acquired aplastic anemia. For CDR3 and TCR beta VDJ profiling, genomic DNA was the template used. TCRdb independently ran MiXCR on the reads; one entry per CDR3 protein. The sample lists over 250,000 distinct CDR3 sequences, about 50% occurring once. CD8+CD57+ cell expansion had been shown by flow cytometry in patients chosen for sequencing. The sequencing sample was made of sorted CD4+, CD8+, or CD8+CD57+ T cells (not recorded which) from PBMCs. These receptors came from a human donor with aplastic anemia.

This clonotype was seen a handful of times. The V gene is TRBV10-1, the J gene TRBJ2-7; no clear D. Germline CDR1 reads WNHNN; CDR2 reads SYGVQD (reference sequence). The CDR3 covers 16 residues. Trimming removed 5 bases at V and 6 bases at J, with 23 bases between. The CDR3 DNA sequence: TGCGCCAGCAGTTCTAGTTCGGTAATCGGTCCGGGCGAGCAGTACTTC. Protein product: CASSSSSVIGPGEQYF.

This chain uses TRBV9 with TRBJ1-1; D call uncertain. V was clipped by 0 bases and J by 1 base, with 10 bases between them. Germline V CDR1 and CDR2: SGDLS, YYNGEE. The CDR3 is made up of 15 amino acids. The CDR3 sequence: CASSVDVGGNTEAFF. In nucleotides, the CDR3 is TGTGCCAGCAGCGTAGATGTGGGTGGGAACACTGAAGCTTTCTTT. The entire variable domain, with the rest obtained from reference TRBV9 and TRBJ1-1, is as follows: DSGVTQTPKHLITATGQRVTLRCSPRSGDLSVYWYQQSLDQGLQFLIQYYNGEERAKGNILERFSAQQFPDLHSELNLSSLELGDSALYFCASSVDVGGNTEAFFGQGTRLTVV.

This clonotype was detected many times. Written as DNA, the CDR3 is TGTGCCAGCAGTTTAGGGGGTGGGGTGTACGAGCAGTACTTC. Protein sequence: CASSLGGGVYEQYF. V and J are TRBV12-3 or TRBV12-4 and TRBJ2-7; the D is unclear. The length of the CDR3 is 14 residues. V lost 1 base and J lost 4, with 11 bases in between.

The chain joins TRBV7-8 to TRBJ1-5, with D perhaps TRBD1 (5 bases). CDR3 length: 13 amino acids. The germline V gene encodes CDR1 SGHVS and CDR2 FQNEAQ. V was pared by 0 bases and J by 11 bases, with 11 bases between. The DNA of the CDR3 is TGTGCCAGCAGCTTAGCGGGGGGGGAGACCCAGCATTTT. Its protein product is CASSLAGGETQHF.

At least ten counts were recorded for this clonotype. CDR3: CASSASRGTGGSGANVLTF. The CDR3 DNA reads as TGTGCCAGCAGTGCATCCAGGGGGACAGGGGGCTCTGGGGCCAACGTCCTGACTTTC. This sequence joins TRBV25-1 and TRBJ2-6; 11 bases align to TRBD1. The CDR3 runs to 19 residues. J was trimmed by 0 bases and V by 4 bases; bases with no gene match: 8. Per the germline V gene, CDR1 is MGHDK and CDR2 is SYGVNS.

V and J are TRBV2 and TRBJ1-2; D is possibly TRBD1 (6 bases). Germline assignment: CDR1 SNHLY and CDR2 FYNNEI. The CDR3 loop spans 13 amino acids. Trimming pared 1 base from V and 5 bases from J, leaving 8 bases between. The CDR3 DNA follows: TGTGCCAGCAGTGAAGAAGGGGGTTATGGCTACACCTTC. Protein: CASSEEGGYGYTF. The full variable domain, completed using reference TRBV2 and TRBJ1-2, is EPEVTQTPSHQVTQMGQEVILRCVPISNHLYFYWYRQILGQKVEFLVSFYNNEISEKSEIFDDQFSVERPDGSNFTLKIRSTKLEDSAMYFCASSEEGGYGYTFGSGTRLTVV.

The J gene is TRBJ2-3, the V gene TRBV10-3; no reliable D call. Trimming removed 3 bases from V and 3 bases from J, with 4 bases in between. This CDR3 region has 12 residues. Per the germline V gene, CDR1 is ENHRY and CDR2 is SYGVKD. The CDR3 DNA is TGTGCCATCAGTGACGGAACAGATACGCAGTATTTT. Protein sequence: CAISDGTDTQYF.

Comments on this clonotype: Here the CDR3 omits its conserved ending phenylalanine or tryptophan, so a read error is the likely source. The J gene is TRBJ1-1, the V gene TRBV6-4; D unclear. Germline assignment: CDR1 MRHNA and CDR2 SNTAGT. The CDR3 contains 13 residues. The CDR3 sequence is CASSVDSNTEAFL. The DNA of the CDR3 is TGTGCCAGTAGTGTGGACTCTAACACTGAAGCTTTCCTT.